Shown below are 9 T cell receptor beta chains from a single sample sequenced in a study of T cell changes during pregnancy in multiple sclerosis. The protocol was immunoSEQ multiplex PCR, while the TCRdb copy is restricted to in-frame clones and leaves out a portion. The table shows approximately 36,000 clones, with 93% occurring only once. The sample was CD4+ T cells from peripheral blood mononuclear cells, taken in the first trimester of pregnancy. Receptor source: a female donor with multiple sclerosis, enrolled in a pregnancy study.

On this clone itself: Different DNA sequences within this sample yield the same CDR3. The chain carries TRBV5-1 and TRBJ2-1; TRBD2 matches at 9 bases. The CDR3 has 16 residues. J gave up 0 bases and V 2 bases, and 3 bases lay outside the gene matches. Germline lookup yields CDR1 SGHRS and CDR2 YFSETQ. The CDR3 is CASSFLAGSSYNEQFF. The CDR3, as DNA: TGCGCCAGCAGCTTCCTAGCGGGGAGCTCCTACAATGAGCAGTTCTTC.

CDR3 DNA: TGTGCCAGTAGCACTGCCAGGGGTTACGAGCAGTACTTC. Amino acids: CASSTARGYEQYF. V usage is TRBV19 and J usage is TRBJ2-7; TRBD1 is a possible D gene (6 bases). The CDR3 spans 13 residues. Trimming shortened V by 6 bases and J by 4 bases, and 13 bases separated the two germline ends. Germline CDR1 reads LNHDA; CDR2 reads SQIVND (reference sequence).

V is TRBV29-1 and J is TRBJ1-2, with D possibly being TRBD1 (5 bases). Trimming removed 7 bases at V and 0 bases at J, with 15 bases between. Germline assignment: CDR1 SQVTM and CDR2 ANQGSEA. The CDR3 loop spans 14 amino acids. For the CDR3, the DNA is TGCAGCGCTCGCACCCGACAGACTAACTATGGCTACACCTTC. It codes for CSARTRQTNYGYTF.

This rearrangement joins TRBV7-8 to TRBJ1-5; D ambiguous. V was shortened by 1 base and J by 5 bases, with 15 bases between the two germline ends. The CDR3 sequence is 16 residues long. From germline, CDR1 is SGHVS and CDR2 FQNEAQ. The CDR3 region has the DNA TGTGCCAGCAGCTTAGAGCGACTTACGGATCATCAGCCCCAGCATTTT. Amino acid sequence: CASSLERLTDHQPQHF.

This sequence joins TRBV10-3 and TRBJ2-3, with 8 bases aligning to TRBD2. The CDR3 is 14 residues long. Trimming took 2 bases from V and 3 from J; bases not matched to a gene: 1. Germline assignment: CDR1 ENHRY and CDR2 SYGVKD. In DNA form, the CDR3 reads TGTGCCATCAGTGAGGGGACTAGAACAGATACGCAGTATTTT. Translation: CAISEGTRTDTQYF.

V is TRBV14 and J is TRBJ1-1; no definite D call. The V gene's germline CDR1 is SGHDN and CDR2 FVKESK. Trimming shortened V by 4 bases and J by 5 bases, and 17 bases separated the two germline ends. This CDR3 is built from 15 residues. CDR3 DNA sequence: TGTGCCAGCAGCCGCCGGCCTCGATCGGGGACTGAAGCTTTCTTT. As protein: CASSRRPRSGTEAFF.

The CDR3 sequence is CASSQEASGATSTDTQYF. The CDR3 nucleotides are TGCGCCAGCAGCCAAGAAGCTAGCGGGGCGACTAGCACAGATACGCAGTATTTT. This rearrangement joins TRBV4-1 to TRBJ2-3, with TRBD2 matching over 9 bases. After removal of 0 bases from V and 0 bases from J, the junction contained 7 bases not matched to a gene. This CDR3 has 18 amino acids. Germline V gives CDR1 MGHRA, CDR2 YSYEKL.

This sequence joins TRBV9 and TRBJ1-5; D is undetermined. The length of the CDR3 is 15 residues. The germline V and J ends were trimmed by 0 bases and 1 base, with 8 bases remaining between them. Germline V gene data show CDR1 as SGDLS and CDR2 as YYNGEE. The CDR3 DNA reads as TGTGCCAGCAGCGTAGGCGAGAGGAGCAATCAGCCCCAGCATTTT. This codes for CASSVGERSNQPQHF.

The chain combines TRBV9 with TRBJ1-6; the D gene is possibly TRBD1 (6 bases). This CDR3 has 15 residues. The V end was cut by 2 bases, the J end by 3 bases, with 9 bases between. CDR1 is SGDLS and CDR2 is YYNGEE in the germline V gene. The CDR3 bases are TGTGCCAGCAGCGTCTCAGGGGTCTATAATTCACCCCTCCACTTT. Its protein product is CASSVSGVYNSPLHF.